The 18 T cell receptor beta chains given below trace back to one sample, sequenced in a study of shared clonotypes between healthy human individuals. The naive CD8 population came from CD45RO-negative cells selected for CCR7, without terminally differentiated effector memory CD45RA+ cells. Only in-frame clones appear in the TCRdb table, and some are missing; sequencing was by immunoSEQ multiplex PCR. The sample yields fewer than 700,000 clones, approximately 95% seen once. Sequenced sample: naive CD8+ T cells sorted from blood. These receptors came from a woman aged 25 to 39 in good health.

This rearrangement joins TRBV6-6 to TRBJ2-3; D call uncertain. CDR3 length: 13 residues. Germline V gene data show CDR1 as MNHNY and CDR2 as SVGAGI (reference sequence). V shed 1 base and J shed 3 bases, with 5 bases lying between them. CDR3 nucleotide sequence: TGTGCCAGCAGTTACTATCCTACAGATACGCAGTATTTT. Encoded protein: CASSYYPTDTQYF.

The gene calls are TRBV7-9 and TRBJ2-1, with D perhaps given as TRBD1 or TRBD2 (6 bases each). The CDR3 has 16 residues. Germline values: CDR1 SEHNR, CDR2 FQNEAQ (reference sequence). V was shortened by 5 bases and J by 0 bases, with 14 bases between the two germline ends. The CDR3 DNA reads TGTGCCAGCAGCGAGGAGGGGGTAAGCTCCTACAATGAGCAGTTCTTC. This codes for CASSEEGVSSYNEQFF.

The chain carries TRBV7-9 and TRBJ2-7, with 13 nucleotides matching TRBD2. CDR3 length: 16 residues. Germline CDR1 is SEHNR and CDR2 is FQNEAQ (reference sequence). V shed 2 bases, J shed 6 bases, and the junction held 7 bases outside the gene matches. CDR3 nucleotide sequence: TGTGCCAGCAGCTTAACGGGACTAGCGGGATTGCGCGAGCAGTACTTC. It is translated as CASSLTGLAGLREQYF.

The chain has TRBV28 and TRBJ1-5; TRBD1 agrees at 7 bases. In germline, CDR1 is MDHEN, CDR2 SYDVKM. The CDR3 loop spans 16 amino acids. J lost 0 bases, V lost 6 bases, and 8 bases had no gene match. Here the CDR3 DNA reads TGTGCCAGCAGCCTGGCAGGGGGGTATAGCAATCAGCCCCAGCATTTT. It is translated as CASSLAGGYSNQPQHF.

This clone was seen only once. The V gene is TRBV19, the J gene TRBJ1-5, with D perhaps matching TRBD1 (6 bases). The CDR3 covers 14 residues. Germline V gene data show CDR1 as LNHDA and CDR2 as SQIVND (reference sequence). V lost 5 bases, J lost 6 bases, and 14 bases lay in between. The CDR3 nucleotides are TGTGCCAGTAGTTTCAGGGGCGGTTTTCAGCCCCAGCATTTT. Translating it yields CASSFRGGFQPQHF.

The chain has TRBV6-6 and TRBJ2-7; D call uncertain. V lost 2 bases to trimming and J lost 2 bases, with 4 bases between them. In germline, CDR1 is MNHNY, CDR2 SVGAGI (reference sequence). The length of the CDR3 is 12 residues. CDR3 amino acids: CASSYQAYEQYF. CDR3 DNA sequence: TGTGCCAGCAGTTACCAGGCCTACGAGCAGTACTTC.

The chain recombines TRBV13 with TRBJ2-1, with 8 nucleotides matching TRBD2. The CDR3 length is 19 residues. J gave up 0 bases and V 4 bases, and 14 bases lay outside the gene matches. Germline lookup yields CDR1 PRHDT and CDR2 FYEKMQ (reference sequence). The DNA of the CDR3 is TGTGCCAGCAGCTCTATGGGTAGCGGGAACCCGAGCTCCTACAATGAGCAGTTCTTC. It specifies CASSSMGSGNPSSYNEQFF.

The sample holds one count of this clone. The chain links TRBV15 to TRBJ2-3; TRBD2 matches at 12 bases. V lost 0 bases and J lost 5; bases outside the gene matches: 6. The germline gives CDR1 LNHNV, CDR2 YYDKDF (reference sequence). This CDR3 has 17 residues. DNA of the CDR3: TGTGCCACCAGCAGAGACCCTCTAGCGGGAGGGGAAGATACGCAGTATTTT. Its translation is CATSRDPLAGGEDTQYF.

CDR3 DNA sequence: TGTGCCAGCAACGCCGCAGGGGGCTGGTCTCAGCCCCAGCATTTT. Translation: CASNAAGGWSQPQHF. The chain links TRBV9 to TRBJ1-5, with 8 positions matching TRBD1. The CDR3 consists of 15 residues. The germline V gene encodes CDR1 SGDLS and CDR2 YYNGEE. V lost 6 bases and J lost 6; bases outside the gene matches: 11.

The chain employs TRBV7-8 and TRBJ2-1, with TRBD2 matching over 7 bases. The V gene's germline CDR1 is SGHVS and CDR2 FQNEAQ. The CDR3 covers 17 residues. The trim removed 5 bases at V and 0 bases at J, leaving 10 bases unmatched. CDR3 loop: CASSPGGRESSYNEQFF. CDR3 DNA: TGTGCCAGCAGCCCAGGAGGGCGGGAGAGCTCCTACAATGAGCAGTTCTTC. Combining the CDR3 with reference TRBV7-8 and TRBJ2-1 gives the whole variable domain GAGVSQSPRYKVAKRGQDVALRCDPISGHVSLFWYQQALGQGPEFLTYFQNEAQLDKSGLPSDRFFAERPEGSVSTLKIQRTQQEDSAVYLCASSPGGRESSYNEQFFGPGTRLTVL.

The V and J genes are TRBV6-1 and TRBJ1-2; possibly TRBD1 for D (5 bases). Trimming took off 1 base at V and 4 bases at J, with 10 bases between the two ends. The CDR3 covers 14 residues. Looked up from germline, CDR1 is MNHNS and CDR2 is SASEGT. CDR3 in DNA: TGTGCCAGCAGTGAAGGGGGGTCCTTCTATGGCTACACCTTC. This codes for CASSEGGSFYGYTF.

The rearrangement uses TRBV2 and TRBJ2-1; 11 bases align to TRBD2. The CDR3 runs 14 residues. Trimming removed 8 bases from V and 4 bases from J; junction bases left unmatched: 4. The germline CDR1 and CDR2 sequences are SNHLY and FYNNEI. The CDR3 region is CASGGLAAYNEQFF. In nucleotides, the CDR3 is TGTGCCAGCGGGGGACTAGCGGCTTACAATGAGCAGTTCTTC.

This clone was seen only once. The V gene is TRBV5-4, the J gene TRBJ2-7; 11 bases map to TRBD1. The V and J ends lost 4 bases and 1 base, in that order; junction bases with no gene match: 13. The CDR3 covers 18 residues. Germline CDR1 and CDR2: SGHNT and YYREEE (reference sequence). CDR3 loop: CASSLRPGQGVRSYEQYF. Here the CDR3 DNA reads TGTGCCAGCAGCCTCCGCCCGGGACAGGGGGTTAGGTCCTACGAGCAGTACTTC.

The chain carries TRBV30 and TRBJ1-6; a weak D match, TRBD1 (6 bases). Looked up from germline, CDR1 is GTSNPN and CDR2 is SVGIG (reference sequence). The CDR3 has 15 amino acids. V lost 1 base and J 9 bases, leaving 16 bases between the germline ends. The DNA of the CDR3 is TGTGCCTGGAGTGACCGGACAGACGAAGGTTCACCCCTCCACTTT. Its translation: CAWSDRTDEGSPLHF.

The genes are TRBV28 and TRBJ1-2; 7 bases line up with TRBD1. Germline CDR1 is MDHEN and CDR2 is SYDVKM. Germline trimming cut 4 bases from V and 2 bases from J; bases unmatched to any gene: 4. The CDR3 runs 14 residues. CDR3 bases: TGTGCCAGCAGTTACCAGGGACAGAACTATGGCTACACCTTC. Protein: CASSYQGQNYGYTF.

The chain employs TRBV27 and TRBJ2-1; no firm D call. Germline V gene data show CDR1 as MNHEY and CDR2 as SMNVEV (reference sequence). This CDR3 contains 13 residues. The V gene lost 3 bases and the J gene lost 5 bases, with 8 bases spanning the gap. CDR3 nucleotide sequence: TGTGCCAGCAGTTTTCGAGTGGACAATGAGCAGTTCTTC. This sequence encodes CASSFRVDNEQFF.

J is TRBJ2-7 and V is TRBV4-1, with TRBD1 identical over 7 bases. J gave up 0 bases and V 3 bases, and 8 bases lay outside the gene matches. This CDR3 spans 16 amino acids. Germline V gene sequence: CDR1 MGHRA, CDR2 YSYEKL. CDR3 DNA sequence: TGCGCCAGCAGCCACCGACAGGGCCTTAGCTCCTACGAGCAGTACTTC. Residues: CASSHRQGLSSYEQYF.

This clone appeared a single time. The rearrangement links TRBV2 to TRBJ1-1; maybe TRBD1 (5 bases). Germline V CDR1 and CDR2: SNHLY, FYNNEI. There are 16 residues in the CDR3. Trimming removed 6 bases from V and 0 bases from J, with 17 bases in between. The CDR3 is CASSLDRDQLNTEAFF. CDR3 sequence (DNA): TGTGCCAGCAGCCTCGACCGGGACCAGTTGAACACTGAAGCTTTCTTT.